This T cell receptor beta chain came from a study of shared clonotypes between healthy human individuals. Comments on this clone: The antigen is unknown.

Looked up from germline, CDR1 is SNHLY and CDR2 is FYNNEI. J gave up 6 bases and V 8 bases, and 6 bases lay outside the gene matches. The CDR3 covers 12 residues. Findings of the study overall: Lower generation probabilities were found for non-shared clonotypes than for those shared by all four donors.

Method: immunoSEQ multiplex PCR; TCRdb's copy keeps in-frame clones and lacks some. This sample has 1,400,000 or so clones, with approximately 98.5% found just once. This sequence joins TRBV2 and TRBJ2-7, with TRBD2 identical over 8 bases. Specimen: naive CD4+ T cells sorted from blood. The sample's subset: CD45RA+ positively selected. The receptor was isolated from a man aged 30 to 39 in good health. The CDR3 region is CASGRSGIEQYF. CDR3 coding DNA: TGTGCCAGCGGCCGTAGCGGGATCGAGCAGTACTTC.